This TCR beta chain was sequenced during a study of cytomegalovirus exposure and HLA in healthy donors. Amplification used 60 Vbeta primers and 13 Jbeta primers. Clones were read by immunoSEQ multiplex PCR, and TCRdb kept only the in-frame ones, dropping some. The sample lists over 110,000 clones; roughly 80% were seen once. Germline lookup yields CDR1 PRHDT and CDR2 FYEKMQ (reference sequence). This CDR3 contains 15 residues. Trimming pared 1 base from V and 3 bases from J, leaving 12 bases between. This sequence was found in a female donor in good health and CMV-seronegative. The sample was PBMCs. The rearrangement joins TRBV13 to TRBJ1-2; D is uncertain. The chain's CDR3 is CASSLDGEVYYGYTF. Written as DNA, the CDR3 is TGTGCCAGCAGCTTAGACGGTGAAGTCTACTATGGCTACACCTTC.